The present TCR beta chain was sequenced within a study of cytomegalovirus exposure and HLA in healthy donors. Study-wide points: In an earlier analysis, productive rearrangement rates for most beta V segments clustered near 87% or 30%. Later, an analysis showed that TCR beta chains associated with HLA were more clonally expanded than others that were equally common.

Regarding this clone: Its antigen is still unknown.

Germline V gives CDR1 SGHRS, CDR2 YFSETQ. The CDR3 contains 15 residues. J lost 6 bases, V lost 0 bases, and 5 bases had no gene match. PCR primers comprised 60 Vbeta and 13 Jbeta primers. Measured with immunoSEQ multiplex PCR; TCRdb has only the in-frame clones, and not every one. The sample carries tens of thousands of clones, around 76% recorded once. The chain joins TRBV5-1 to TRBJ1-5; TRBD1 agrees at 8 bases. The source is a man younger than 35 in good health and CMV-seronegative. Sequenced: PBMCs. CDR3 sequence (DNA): TGCGCCAGCAGCTTGGACGGGACAGGAGGTCAGCCCCAGCATTTT. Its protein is CASSLDGTGGQPQHF.